The 15 T cell receptor beta chains presented below share a single source sample, sequenced in a study of T cell repertoires in cytomegalovirus infection. TCRdb reanalysed the reads using MiXCR and keeps one entry per CDR3 protein. The sample contains about 530,000 distinct CDR3 sequences, roughly 29% of which appear only once. The sample comprised PBMCs. These TCRs come from a human donor in good health (CMV status not recorded). Some clones in this sample may be carry-over from other donors' samples.

The V and J genes are TRBV6-1 and TRBJ2-3; maybe TRBD2 (5 bases). Germline V gene data show CDR1 as MNHNS and CDR2 as SASEGT. This CDR3 is 16 amino acids long. V was shortened by 5 bases and J by 6 bases, with 21 bases between the two germline ends. CDR3 region: CASSSPTGILGDTQYF. The CDR3 DNA reads TGTGCCAGCAGTTCGCCGACGGGAATCTTGGGGGATACGCAGTATTTT.

This clonotype was found a few times. The rearrangement uses TRBV28 and TRBJ1-1; D remains ambiguous. From germline, CDR1 is MDHEN and CDR2 SYDVKM. V was clipped by 8 bases and J by 6 bases, with 10 bases between them. The CDR3 consists of 11 residues. The DNA of the CDR3 is TGTGCCAGCTCCGTAAGGGCTGAAGCTTTCTTT. It is translated as CASSVRAEAFF.

This chain joins TRBV7-6 and TRBJ2-7; TRBD2 aligns across 14 bases. CDR1 and CDR2 (germline): SGHVS, FNYEAQ. CDR3 length equals 19 residues. V shed 2 bases and J 2 bases; nucleotides not matched to a gene: 11. The CDR3 DNA reads TGTGCCAGCAGCTTACCGATGTCGACTAGCGGGGGGGGACCCTACGAGCAGTACTTC. This encodes CASSLPMSTSGGGPYEQYF.

The chain has TRBV11-3 and TRBJ2-1, with a weak D call TRBD2 (6 bases). The CDR3 is 16 amino acids. Germline CDR1 is SGHNT and CDR2 is YENEEA. V was shortened by 1 base and J by 3 bases, with 13 bases between the two germline ends. The CDR3: CASSLGGIGGYNEQFF. In DNA, the CDR3 is TGTGCCAGCAGCTTAGGCGGGATTGGTGGCTACAATGAGCAGTTCTTC.

The V gene is TRBV11-2, the J gene TRBJ2-7, with D maybe TRBD2 (5 bases). This CDR3 is 15 amino acids long. The V and J ends lost 5 bases and 0 bases respectively, with 14 bases between them. CDR1 is SGHAT, CDR2 FQNNGV, per germline. This chain's CDR3 is CASSPGAGSSYEQYV. In DNA, the CDR3 is TGTGCCAGCAGCCCGGGTGCGGGCAGCTCCTACGAGCAGTACGTC.

The V and J genes are TRBV5-4 and TRBJ2-1, with D hard to call. CDR1 SGHNT and CDR2 YYREEE come from the germline V gene (reference sequence). The ends were cut back, 4 bases at V and 8 bases at J, with 19 bases in the middle. CDR3 length: 15 amino acids. CDR3 region: CASSQLGRMWDEQFF. The CDR3 bases are TGTGCCAGCAGCCAGCTGGGCCGGATGTGGGATGAGCAGTTCTTC.

V gene TRBV7-3 combines with J gene TRBJ2-3; TRBD2 matches at 9 bases. This CDR3 comprises 17 residues. V was clipped by 5 bases and J by 1 base; unmatched bases: 10. Germline-derived CDR1 and CDR2 are SGHTA and FQGTGA. CDR3 protein: CASSRLGREGGTDTQYF. CDR3 DNA sequence: TGTGCCAGCAGCCGCTTGGGGCGGGAGGGGGGCACAGATACGCAGTATTTT.

This clonotype has a handful of counts. This chain uses TRBV4-1 with TRBJ2-1; 11 bases align to TRBD2. Germline trimming cut 3 bases from V and 9 bases from J; bases unmatched to any gene: 7. There are 15 residues in the CDR3. Germline CDR1 and CDR2: MGHRA and YSYEKL. CDR3 amino acids: CASSHNSGRAFEQFF. For the CDR3, the DNA is TGCGCCAGCAGCCATAATAGCGGGAGGGCCTTTGAGCAGTTCTTC.

The chain uses TRBV5-6 and TRBJ2-7, with 12 bases aligning to TRBD2. V was pared by 0 bases and J by 4 bases, with 5 bases of the junction left unmatched. Germline CDR1 and CDR2: SGHDT and YYEEEE. The length of the CDR3 is 16 residues. CDR3 sequence: CASSLVGTSGPYEQYV. CDR3 in DNA: TGTGCCAGCAGCTTGGTTGGGACTAGCGGGCCTTACGAGCAGTACGTC.

The chain links TRBV6-6 to TRBJ2-7, with a possible D match to TRBD1 (6 bases). The CDR3 loop spans 14 amino acids. V shed 2 bases and J shed 3 bases, with 11 bases lying between them. From germline, CDR1 is MNHNY and CDR2 SVGAGI (reference sequence). CDR3 nucleotide sequence: TGTGCCAGCAGTTACGATGGGGGCCTCTACGAGCAGTACTTC. Translating gives CASSYDGGLYEQYF.

The chain carries TRBV20-1 and TRBJ1-1; no clear D gene. Per the germline V gene, CDR1 is DFQATT and CDR2 is SNEGSKA (reference sequence). The germline V and J ends were trimmed by 8 bases and 4 bases, with 11 bases remaining between them. This CDR3 spans 11 amino acids. The CDR3 sequence is CSSRRATEAFF. The CDR3 bases are TGCAGTTCACGACGGGCCACTGAAGCTTTCTTT.

This clonotype was picked up a small number of times. The gene calls are TRBV7-6 and TRBJ1-1, with TRBD1 matching 7 bases. With V trimmed by 4 bases and J by 4 bases, 6 bases remained unmatched. The CDR3 consists of 14 residues. Germline V gene sequence: CDR1 SGHVS, CDR2 FNYEAQ. The CDR3 loop reads CASSSQGWLTEAFF. CDR3 nucleotide sequence: TGTGCCAGCAGCTCACAGGGGTGGCTCACTGAAGCTTTCTTT.

The V gene is TRBV4-1, the J gene TRBJ1-4, with 10 bases aligning to TRBD1. The V gene end was trimmed by 4 bases and the J gene end by 7 bases; junction bases not matched to a gene: 6. Looked up from germline, CDR1 is MGHRA and CDR2 is YSYEKL. The CDR3 runs 15 residues. The CDR3 region has the DNA TGCGCCAGCAGCCCACGACAGGGGGCGGTTGAAAAACTGTTTTTT. This encodes CASSPRQGAVEKLFF.

This clonotype was observed once. This rearrangement joins TRBV28 to TRBJ2-3; D is unclear. Germline assignment: CDR1 MDHEN and CDR2 SYDVKM. Trimming cost V 6 bases and J 0 bases, with 22 bases left between them. The CDR3 has 18 residues. The CDR3 protein is CASRTTRPHAKSTDTQYF. The CDR3 nucleotides read TGTGCCAGCAGAACGACCAGACCCCATGCAAAGAGCACAGATACGCAGTATTTT. Variable domain in full (rest from reference TRBV28 and TRBJ2-3): DVKVTQSSRYLVKRTGEKVFLECVQDMDHENMFWYRQDPGLGLRLIYFSYDVKMKEKGDIPEGYSVSREKKERFSLILESASTNQTSMYLCASRTTRPHAKSTDTQYFGPGTRLTVL.

The J gene is TRBJ2-2, the V gene TRBV25-1; no clear D. The CDR3 contains 14 residues. Germline V gene lookup returns CDR1 MGHDK and CDR2 SYGVNS. V lost 2 bases and J 1 base, leaving 5 bases between the germline ends. The CDR3 DNA reads as TGTGCCAGCAGTGAAGCGCTGAACACCGGGGAGCTGTTTTTT. Amino acids: CASSEALNTGELFF.